Sequencing of this T cell receptor (beta chain) was carried out in a study of cytomegalovirus exposure and HLA in healthy donors. PCR amplification relied on 60 Vbeta primers (plus 13 Jbeta primers). Data came from immunoSEQ multiplex PCR; TCRdb stores just in-frame clones and leaves some out. Found here are about 34,000 clones, less than 85% of them singletons; the top ten hold 10% to 13%. This clone was detected only a few times. Looked up from germline, CDR1 is LGHNA and CDR2 is YNFKEQ. V was shortened by 0 bases and J by 3 bases, with 8 bases between the two germline ends. The CDR3 spans 15 residues.

The sequence came from a woman in her late teens or twenties in good health and CMV-seropositive. The chain has TRBV4-2 and TRBJ2-2; D might be TRBD1 (5 bases). The specimen sequenced was PBMCs. In DNA, the CDR3 is TGTGCCAGCAGCCAAGATACAGGATACACCGGGGAGCTGTTTTTT. It specifies CASSQDTGYTGELFF.